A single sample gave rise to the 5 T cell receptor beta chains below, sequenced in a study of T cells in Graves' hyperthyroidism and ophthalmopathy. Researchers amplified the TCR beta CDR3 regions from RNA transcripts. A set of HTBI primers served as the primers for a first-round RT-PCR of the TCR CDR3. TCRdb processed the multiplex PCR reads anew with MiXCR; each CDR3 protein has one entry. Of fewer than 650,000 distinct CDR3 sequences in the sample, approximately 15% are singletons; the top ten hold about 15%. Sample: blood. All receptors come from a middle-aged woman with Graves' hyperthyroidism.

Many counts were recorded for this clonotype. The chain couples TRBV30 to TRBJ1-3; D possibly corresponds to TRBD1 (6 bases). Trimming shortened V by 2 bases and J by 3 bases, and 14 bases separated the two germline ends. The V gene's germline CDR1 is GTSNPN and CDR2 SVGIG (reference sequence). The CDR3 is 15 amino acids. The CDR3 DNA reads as TGTGCCTGGAGTCCCACAGGGAACTTTGGAAACACCATATATTTT. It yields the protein CAWSPTGNFGNTIYF.

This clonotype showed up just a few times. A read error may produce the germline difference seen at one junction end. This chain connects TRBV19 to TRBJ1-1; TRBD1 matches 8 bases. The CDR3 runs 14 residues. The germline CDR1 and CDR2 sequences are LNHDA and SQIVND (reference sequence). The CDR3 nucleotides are TGTGCCAGTAGTCCGGACAGGGTGAACACTAAAGCTTTCTTT. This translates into CASSPDRVNTKAFF.

CDR3 nucleotides: TGTGCCACCCGAGGGGGGGTCAATCAGCCCCAGCATTTT. This codes for CATRGGVNQPQHF. V and J are TRBV6-1 and TRBJ1-5; a weak D match, TRBD1 (6 bases). V was clipped by 10 bases and J by 3 bases, with 13 bases between them. Per germline, CDR1 MNHNS and CDR2 SASEGT. The CDR3 has 13 residues.

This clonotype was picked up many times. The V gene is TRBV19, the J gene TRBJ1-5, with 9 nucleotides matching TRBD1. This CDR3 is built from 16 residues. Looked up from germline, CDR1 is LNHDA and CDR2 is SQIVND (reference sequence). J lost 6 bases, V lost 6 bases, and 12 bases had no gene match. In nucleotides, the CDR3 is TGTGCCAGTAGGCACTCGTGGGGACAGGGTTCTCAGCCCCAGCATTTT. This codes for CASRHSWGQGSQPQHF.

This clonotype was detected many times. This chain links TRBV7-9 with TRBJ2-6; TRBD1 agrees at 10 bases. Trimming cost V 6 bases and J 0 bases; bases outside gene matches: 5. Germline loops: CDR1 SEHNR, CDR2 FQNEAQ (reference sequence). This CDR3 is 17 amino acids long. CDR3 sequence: CASRPGTGASGANVLTF. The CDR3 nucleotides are TGTGCCAGCAGACCCGGGACAGGGGCCTCTGGGGCCAACGTCCTGACTTTC.